This T cell receptor (beta chain) was obtained from a study of blood T cell repertoires in COVID-19. Germline CDR1 reads MNHEY; CDR2 reads SVGAGI. Trimming removed 0 bases at V and 4 bases at J, with 9 bases between. This CDR3 is 15 amino acids long. The protocol was immunoSEQ multiplex PCR, while the TCRdb copy is restricted to in-frame clones and leaves out a portion. The repertoire holds 200,000 to 250,000 clones, with 82% as singletons. This TCR was sampled from a woman in her 70s with COVID-19, enrolled during active disease. This rearrangement joins TRBV6-5 to TRBJ2-2; the D gene is possibly TRBD1 (6 bases). The sample comprised peripheral blood. Here the CDR3 reads CASSYSRGTTGELFF. The CDR3 nucleotides read TGTGCCAGCAGTTACTCGAGGGGGACCACCGGGGAGCTGTTTTTT.